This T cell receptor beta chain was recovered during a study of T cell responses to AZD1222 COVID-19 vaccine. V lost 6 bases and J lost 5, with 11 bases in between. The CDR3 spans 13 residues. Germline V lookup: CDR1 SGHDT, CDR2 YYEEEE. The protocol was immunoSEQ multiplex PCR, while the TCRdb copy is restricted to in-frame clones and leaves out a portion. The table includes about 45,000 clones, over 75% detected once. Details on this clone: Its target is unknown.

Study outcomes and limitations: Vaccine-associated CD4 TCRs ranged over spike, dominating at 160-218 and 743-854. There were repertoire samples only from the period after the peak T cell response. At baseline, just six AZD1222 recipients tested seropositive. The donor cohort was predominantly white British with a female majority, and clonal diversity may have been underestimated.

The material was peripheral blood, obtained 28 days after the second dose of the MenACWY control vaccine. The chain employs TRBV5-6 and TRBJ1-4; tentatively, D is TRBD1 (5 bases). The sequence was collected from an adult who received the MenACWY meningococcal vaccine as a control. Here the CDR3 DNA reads TGTGCCAGCAAAGACAGTTCCAATGAAAAACTGTTTTTT. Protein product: CASKDSSNEKLFF.